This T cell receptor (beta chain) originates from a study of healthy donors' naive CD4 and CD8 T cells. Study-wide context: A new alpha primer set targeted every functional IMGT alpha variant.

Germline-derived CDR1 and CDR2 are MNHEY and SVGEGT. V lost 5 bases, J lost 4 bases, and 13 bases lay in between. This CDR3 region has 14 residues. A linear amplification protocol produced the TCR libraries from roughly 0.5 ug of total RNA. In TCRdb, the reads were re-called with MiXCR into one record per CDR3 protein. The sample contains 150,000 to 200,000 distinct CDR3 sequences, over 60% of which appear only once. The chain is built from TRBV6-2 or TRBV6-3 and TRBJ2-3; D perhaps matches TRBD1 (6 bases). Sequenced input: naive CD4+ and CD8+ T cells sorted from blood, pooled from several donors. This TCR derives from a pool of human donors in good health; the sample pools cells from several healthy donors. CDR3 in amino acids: CASSRDPGADTQYF. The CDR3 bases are TGTGCCAGCAGTCGGGACCCAGGGGCAGATACGCAGTATTTT.